These 12 T cell receptor beta chains came from one sample sequenced in a study of identical twins. TCRdb independently ran MiXCR on the 5' RACE reads; one entry per CDR3 protein. Among fewer than 900,000 distinct CDR3 sequences listed, roughly 18% were seen once. The data also belong to a second study, concerning T cells expressing NK-cell markers.

The sequencing sample was made of PBMCs. The receptors stem from a woman under 30 in good health.

V is TRBV18 and J is TRBJ2-7; TRBD1 is a possible D gene (5 bases). The CDR3 sequence is 13 residues long. The V and J ends lost 2 bases and 6 bases respectively, with 11 bases between them. CDR1 is KGHSH and CDR2 is LQKENI in the germline V gene. The CDR3 DNA reads TGTGCCAGCTCACCAGGCAGGGCAAGCGAGCAGTACTTC. Translating gives CASSPGRASEQYF.

DNA for the CDR3: TGTGCCAGCTCACCTTACTCGGGGGGAATGGGCAATGAGCAGTTCTTC. It codes for CASSPYSGGMGNEQFF. The V gene is TRBV18, the J gene TRBJ2-1, with 7 nucleotides matching TRBD2. This CDR3 is built from 16 residues. Germline V lookup: CDR1 KGHSH, CDR2 LQKENI. With V trimmed by 3 bases and J by 6 bases, 11 bases remained unmatched.

The chain employs TRBV11-1 and TRBJ2-1; D is perhaps TRBD1 or TRBD2 (6 bases each). Looked up from germline, CDR1 is SGHAT and CDR2 is FQDESV (reference sequence). Trimming pared 5 bases from V and 5 bases from J, leaving 25 bases between. The CDR3 runs to 18 residues. CDR3 bases: TGTGCCAGCAGCCCGGGACTCGGAGTGGGGGGCGACAACAATGAGCAGTTCTTC. Its protein product is CASSPGLGVGGDNNEQFF.

The sample holds one count of this clonotype. The gene calls are TRBV6-5 and TRBJ1-3, with D unresolved. This CDR3 is 16 amino acids long. CDR1 and CDR2 (germline): MNHEY, SVGAGI. With 0 bases removed from V and 4 bases from J, the gap between germline ends came to 13 bases. In DNA form, the CDR3 reads TGTGCCAGCAGTTACTCGAGCGCCCGAGGGGGAAACACCATATATTTT. Translating gives CASSYSSARGGNTIYF.

This clonotype was observed a single time. CDR3 residues: CASSLEWRNSAYNEQFF. CDR3 coding DNA: TGCGCCAGCAGCTTGGAGTGGCGGAATAGCGCCTACAATGAGCAGTTCTTC. V and J are TRBV5-1 and TRBJ2-1; a possible D gene is TRBD2 (5 bases). CDR3 length: 17 amino acids. Germline loops: CDR1 SGHRS, CDR2 YFSETQ. The V end was cut by 0 bases, the J end by 2 bases, with 15 bases between.

V is TRBV27 and J is TRBJ2-7, with 9 bases fitting TRBD2. The CDR3 loop spans 15 amino acids. The J segment lost 3 bases and the V segment lost 3 bases, leaving 6 bases of the junction unmatched. The germline V gene has CDR1 MNHEY and CDR2 SMNVEV (reference sequence). The CDR3 reads CASSFSGSNFYEQYF. Here the CDR3 DNA reads TGTGCCAGCAGTTTTAGCGGGAGTAACTTCTACGAGCAGTACTTC.

This clonotype was recorded a few times. The J gene is TRBJ2-3, the V gene TRBV5-5; D is unclear. Between the trimmed V and J ends, which lost 0 bases and 6 bases, there was a span of 5 bases. Germline V gene data show CDR1 as SGHKS and CDR2 as YYEKEE (reference sequence). This CDR3 has 12 amino acids. The CDR3 region has the DNA TGTGCCAGCAGCTTGGAAATGGATACGCAGTATTTT. Its protein product is CASSLEMDTQYF.

In this sample, this clonotype turned up a few times. The chain uses TRBV10-2 and TRBJ2-7; 9 bases are shared with TRBD2. Germline V gene data show CDR1 as WSHSY and CDR2 as SAAADI. Trimming at V came to 8 bases and at J to 4 bases, leaving 6 bases not matched to a gene. This CDR3 is 13 amino acids long. This CDR3 is CASGLAGYYEQYF. CDR3 in DNA: TGCGCCAGCGGTCTAGCGGGGTATTACGAGCAGTACTTC.

This clonotype was recorded only once. The chain links TRBV5-1 to TRBJ2-7; 8 bases line up with TRBD1. This CDR3 has 17 amino acids. The J segment lost 6 bases and the V segment lost 6 bases, leaving 20 bases of the junction unmatched. CDR1 and CDR2 (germline): SGHRS, YFSETQ. In nucleotides, the CDR3 is TGCGCCAGCACCCGAGGTGCAGGGGGCCCCTATTCGAGCGAGCAGTACTTC. Amino acid sequence: CASTRGAGGPYSSEQYF.

The table lists this clonotype with a few counts. The chain has TRBV25-1 and TRBJ2-7; D unclear. CDR1 is MGHDK and CDR2 is SYGVNS in the germline V gene. The CDR3 covers 14 residues. Trimming pared 4 bases from V and 2 bases from J, leaving 12 bases between. CDR3 region: CASSGRPRPYEQYF. The CDR3 region has the DNA TGTGCCAGCAGTGGGAGACCGCGACCCTACGAGCAGTACTTC.

The V call is TRBV5-7, the J call TRBJ2-5; a possible D gene is TRBD1 (6 bases). TRBV5-7 is filed as an ORF, its function uncertain. The length of the CDR3 is 14 residues. The V gene lost 4 bases and the J gene lost 9 bases, with 19 bases spanning the gap. The CDR3 DNA is TGTGCCAGCAGCACTACGGGACACCTGTGTGCCCAGTACTTC. Its translation is CASSTTGHLCAQYF.

The V gene is TRBV12-3 or TRBV12-4, the J gene TRBJ2-1, with D perhaps TRBD2 (5 bases). Between the trimmed V and J ends, which lost 0 bases and 2 bases, there was a span of 11 bases. The length of the CDR3 is 16 residues. CDR3 DNA: TGTGCCAGCAGTTTAGCGAACGGAGGAACCTACAATGAGCAGTTCTTC. Amino acid sequence: CASSLANGGTYNEQFF.